The rows below give T cell receptor beta chains drawn from one sample of a study of cytomegalovirus exposure and HLA in healthy donors. The repertoire was sequenced with immunoSEQ multiplex PCR; TCRdb's copy has only in-frame clones and lacks some. The sample carries 150,000 to 200,000 clones, 81% recorded once. Specimen: PBMCs. These receptors originate from a man aged 50-59 years in good health and CMV-seronegative. The CDR3 runs from the conserved cysteine through the conserved F or W. A D gene is named only where the DNA matches it firmly. Clone size is shown for a subset of rows, as once, few, many or a class of expanded clone.

V gene	J gene	clone size	D gene	CDR3 protein	CDR3 DNA
TRBV19	TRBJ1-5	.	TRBD1	CASSKGTASNQPQHF	TGTGCCAGTAGTAAAGGGACAGCGAGCAATCAGCCCCAGCATTTT
TRBV7-9	TRBJ2-7	once	TRBD2	CASRLSTSGGYEQYF	TGTGCCAGCAGACTTTCCACTAGCGGGGGGTACGAGCAGTACTTC
TRBV7-2	TRBJ1-2	.	.	CASSSTESYIYGYTF	TGTGCCAGCAGCTCCACAGAGTCCTACATCTATGGCTACACCTTC
TRBV5-1	TRBJ1-2	.	.	CASSLEDGVANYGYTF	TGCGCCAGCAGCTTGGAGGACGGGGTAGCTAACTATGGCTACACCTTC
TRBV19	TRBJ1-1	.	TRBD1	CASSGGTGMNTEAFF	TGTGCCAGTAGCGGGGGGACAGGCATGAACACTGAAGCTTTCTTT
TRBV5-1	TRBJ2-7	.	TRBD1	CASSFPGQGGSYEQYF	TGCGCCAGCAGCTTTCCGGGACAGGGAGGTTCCTACGAGCAGTACTTC
TRBV19	TRBJ2-5	.	TRBD2	CASSIGTVGGLGRETQYF	TGTGCCAGTAGTATAGGGACCGTGGGAGGGCTAGGCAGGGAGACCCAGTACTTC
TRBV5-1	TRBJ1-5	.	.	CASSVYPNNQPQHF	TGCGCCAGCAGCGTCTACCCGAATAATCAGCCCCAGCATTTT
TRBV5-4	TRBJ2-7	.	.	CASSQRGTGFFEQYF	TGTGCCAGCAGCCAGCGGGGGACAGGGTTTTTCGAGCAGTACTTC
TRBV14	TRBJ2-7	.	TRBD2	CASSQDSSGAHEQYF	TGTGCCAGCAGCCAAGACTCTAGCGGGGCACACGAGCAGTACTTC
TRBV5-1	TRBJ2-2	.	.	CASSWEGVGLPGELFF	TGCGCCAGCAGCTGGGAGGGGGTCGGCCTTCCCGGGGAGCTGTTTTTT
TRBV30	TRBJ2-5	.	TRBD2	CAWGGLAGKGTQYF	TGTGCCTGGGGAGGACTAGCGGGGAAGGGGACCCAGTACTTC
TRBV7-9	TRBJ1-2	.	.	CSSGGGRGHGYTF	TGTTCCAGCGGGGGGGGACGCGGACATGGCTACACCTTC
TRBV5-1	TRBJ2-2	.	TRBD1	CASSRDRGRGGELFF	TGCGCCAGCAGCCGGGACAGGGGCCGCGGCGGGGAGCTGTTTTTT
TRBV19	TRBJ2-6	.	TRBD1	CASSLGQGTGAGANVLTF	TGTGCCAGTAGTCTAGGACAGGGGACGGGAGCTGGGGCCAACGTCCTGACTTTC
TRBV11-2	TRBJ2-1	once	TRBD2	CASSLSSGASYNEQFF	TGTGCCAGCAGCTTATCTAGCGGGGCTTCCTACAATGAGCAGTTCTTC
TRBV7-9	TRBJ2-2	.	.	CASSARQGFAGTGELFF	TGTGCCAGCAGCGCCAGGCAGGGATTCGCTGGCACCGGGGAGCTGTTTTTT
TRBV18	TRBJ1-3	.	TRBD1	CASSPVDRVISGNTIYF	TGTGCCAGCTCACCAGTAGACAGGGTTATCTCTGGAAACACCATATATTTT
TRBV18	TRBJ1-3	.	.	CASSPYREGNTIYF	TGTGCCAGCTCACCTTACAGGGAAGGAAACACCATATATTTT
TRBV9	TRBJ1-1	.	TRBD1	CASNLGQGISEAFF	TGTGCCAGCAACCTTGGACAGGGAATAAGTGAAGCTTTCTTT
TRBV5-1	TRBJ2-1	.	.	CASSLGDIHNEQFF	TGCGCCAGCAGCTTGGGGGACATCCACAATGAGCAGTTCTTC
TRBV7-9	TRBJ2-1	.	.	CASSPPRRTEYVVKFF	TGTGCCAGCAGCCCTCCCCGGAGGACAGAGTATGTTGTGAAGTTCTTC
TRBV7-9	TRBJ1-3	.	.	CASSLEGVNTIYF	TGTGCCAGCAGCTTAGAAGGAGTAAACACCATATATTTT
TRBV7-9	TRBJ1-2	.	TRBD1	CASSLVGQQNYGYTF	TGTGCCAGCAGCTTAGTGGGACAGCAAAACTATGGCTACACCTTC
TRBV6-5	TRBJ2-5	.	TRBD1	CASTYARGTQETQYF	TGTGCCAGCACTTACGCCAGGGGGACCCAAGAGACCCAGTACTTC
TRBV7-8	TRBJ1-3	.	.	CASSAAYRESGNTIYF	TGTGCCAGCAGCGCAGCCTACAGGGAATCTGGAAACACCATATATTTT
TRBV27	TRBJ2-7	.	.	CASSPPGFYEQYF	TGTGCCAGCAGTCCACCAGGGTTTTACGAGCAGTACTTC
TRBV4-1	TRBJ2-1	.	.	CASSQDRVSVPAYNEQFF	TGCGCCAGCAGCCAAGATCGGGTTAGTGTCCCCGCCTACAATGAGCAGTTCTTC
TRBV4-3	TRBJ2-2	.	.	CASSQEGGRAGELFF	TGCGCCAGCAGCCAAGAGGGGGGAAGGGCCGGGGAGCTGTTTTTT
TRBV7-9	TRBJ1-2	.	TRBD1	CSSSSGTGPAGGGYTF	TGTTCCAGCAGCTCCGGGACAGGCCCGGCAGGAGGTGGCTACACCTTC
TRBV6-6	TRBJ1-5	.	.	CASQFSNQPQHF	TGTGCCAGTCAGTTTAGCAATCAGCCCCAGCATTTT
TRBV7-2	TRBJ2-7	once	.	CASSLRGRNYEQYF	TGTGCCAGCAGCTTGCGAGGGAGGAACTACGAGCAGTACTTC
TRBV27	TRBJ2-2	.	.	CASSLGGTNTGELFF	TGTGCCAGCAGTTTAGGGGGGACGAACACCGGGGAGCTGTTTTTT
TRBV10-3	TRBJ2-7	.	.	CAQGEDYEQYF	TGTGCCCAGGGGGAGGACTACGAGCAGTACTTC
TRBV7-2	TRBJ1-2	.	TRBD1	CASSRDSDYGYTF	TGTGCCAGCAGTCGGGACAGCGACTATGGCTACACCTTC
TRBV7-2	TRBJ2-1	.	.	CASSAPRGGYNEQFF	TGTGCCAGCAGCGCCCCCCGAGGGGGATACAATGAGCAGTTCTTC
TRBV18	TRBJ1-1	.	.	CASSPLLNTEAFF	TGTGCCAGCTCACCCTTGTTGAACACTGAAGCTTTCTTT
TRBV5-1	TRBJ1-1	.	.	CASSLAGQQLMNTEAFF	TGCGCCAGCAGCTTGGCAGGACAGCAACTAATGAACACTGAAGCTTTCTTT
TRBV7-8	TRBJ2-7	.	TRBD2	CASSATSSPREQYF	TGTGCCAGCAGCGCGACTAGCTCCCCTCGCGAGCAGTACTTC
TRBV21-1	TRBJ2-5	.	.	CASRTDRVEQETQYF	TGTGCCAGCAGAACGGACAGGGTGGAACAAGAGACCCAGTACTTC
TRBV19	TRBJ1-1	.	.	CASSADRKAFF	TGTGCCAGTAGTGCCGACAGGAAAGCTTTCTTT
TRBV7-6	TRBJ2-3	.	TRBD2	CASRPSGGPTDTQYF	TGTGCCAGCAGACCTAGCGGGGGCCCCACAGATACGCAGTATTTT
TRBV7-2	TRBJ2-5	.	.	CASSLERGAGGTQYF	TGTGCCAGCAGCTTAGAACGGGGGGCCGGGGGGACCCAGTACTTC
TRBV5-1	TRBJ2-5	.	.	CASRLATEETQYF	TGCGCCAGTCGGCTAGCAACGGAAGAGACCCAGTACTTC
TRBV7-6	TRBJ2-5	.	.	CASSLATSMETQYF	TGTGCCAGCAGCTTAGCTACTAGCATGGAGACCCAGTACTTC
TRBV7-9	TRBJ2-6	.	.	CASSLGPGANVLTF	TGTGCCAGCAGCTTGGGCCCTGGGGCCAACGTCCTGACTTTC
TRBV6-6	TRBJ1-5	.	.	CASKYGQHNQPQHF	TGTGCCAGCAAATACGGACAGCACAATCAGCCCCAGCATTTT
TRBV7-8	TRBJ2-5	.	.	CASSLGIGETQYF	TGTGCCAGCAGCTTAGGTATCGGGGAGACCCAGTACTTC
TRBV15	TRBJ1-4	.	TRBD1	CATSRGTGVREKLFF	TGTGCCACCAGCAGGGGGACAGGGGTGAGGGAAAAACTGTTTTTT
TRBV11-2	TRBJ1-6	.	TRBD1	CASAGTEHNSPLHF	TGTGCCAGCGCCGGGACAGAACATAATTCACCCCTCCACTTT
TRBV18	TRBJ1-1	.	TRBD1	CASSRDRATEAFF	TGTGCCAGCTCCCGCGACAGGGCCACTGAAGCTTTCTTT
TRBV6-1	TRBJ1-1	once	.	CASSRQAEAFF	TGTGCCAGCAGTCGACAAGCTGAAGCTTTCTTT
TRBV19	TRBJ2-6	.	TRBD2	CASSILTGTSGWVSGANVLTF	TGTGCCAGTAGTATCCTGACGGGGACTAGCGGGTGGGTCTCTGGGGCCAACGTCCTGACTTTC
TRBV10-3	TRBJ2-3	.	TRBD2	CAISATSGDTSTDTQYF	TGTGCCATCAGTGCTACTAGCGGGGACACTAGCACAGATACGCAGTATTTT
TRBV11-2	TRBJ2-5	.	.	CASSLEGGALETQYF	TGTGCCAGCAGCTTAGAAGGGGGGGCCTTAGAGACCCAGTACTTC
TRBV27	TRBJ2-7	.	TRBD1	CASSLYGTGVYEQYF	TGTGCCAGCAGTTTATACGGGACAGGGGTCTACGAGCAGTACTTC
TRBV21-1	TRBJ2-7	.	.	CATPDLRSYEQYF	TGTGCCACCCCAGACTTACGCTCCTACGAGCAGTACTTC